A selection of T cell receptor beta chains follows, all from one sample in a study of OX40 agonist ivuxolimab in advanced cancers. Some clones are missing from TCRdb's copy, which holds only in-frame ones; the method was immunoSEQ multiplex PCR. The data contain 71,000 or so clones, about 81% of them singletons. The source material was CD4+ or CD8+ T cells sorted from blood, sampled in a trial of the OX40 agonist ivuxolimab. The source is an adult with an advanced solid tumor such as melanoma, head and neck, liver or kidney cancer. The CDR3 runs from the conserved cysteine through the conserved F or W. Fields, in order: D gene, clone size, J gene, V gene, CDR3 DNA, CDR3 protein. A D gene is named only where the DNA matches it firmly. Size tells how often a clone was seen (once, few, many) or the class of an expanded clone, and some rows leave it out.

- - TRBJ1-2 TRBV2 TGTGCCAGCAGTGAACAACAGAGGGGAGGGTTCGGCTACACCTTC CASSEQQRGGFGYTF
- - TRBJ2-1 TRBV2 TGTGCCAGCAGAGACGATAGCTACAATGAGCAGTTCTTC CASRDDSYNEQFF
- - TRBJ1-1 TRBV19 TGTGCCAGTAGTATAAGGGCGGGCGGCCTTAACACTGAAGCTTTCTTT CASSIRAGGLNTEAFF
- - TRBJ2-5 TRBV5-1 TGCGCCAGCAGCTTGGTAGGGGGGGACCAAGAGACCCAGTACTTC CASSLVGGDQETQYF
- - TRBJ2-5 TRBV2 TGTGCCAGCAGTTACACCGGGAAAAAGCAGTACTTC CASSYTGKKQYF
- - TRBJ2-5 TRBV7-9 TGTGCCAGCAGCTTAGTTATCACTGTCCAAGAGACCCAGTACTTC CASSLVITVQETQYF
- few TRBJ2-7 TRBV27 TGTGCCAGCAGTTTATCGCTCAGCTACGAGCAGTACTTC CASSLSLSYEQYF
- - TRBJ1-1 TRBV6-6 TGTGCCAGCAGTTCTCGGCAGCTACCTGAAGCTTTCTTT CASSSRQLPEAFF
TRBD1 - TRBJ2-1 TRBV6-5 TGTGCCAGCAGTTCTATCGGGACAGGGGTCCTGTATGAGCAGTTCTTC CASSSIGTGVLYEQFF
TRBD1 - TRBJ2-2 TRBV7-7 TGTGCCAGCAGCTCGTCCGGGACAGGGCCCGGGGAGCTGTTTTTT CASSSSGTGPGELFF
- - TRBJ2-7 TRBV9 TGTGCCAGCAGCGCAGGCAGCGGGCGGGCCCACGAGCAGTACTTC CASSAGSGRAHEQYF
- - TRBJ1-2 TRBV11-2 TGTGCCAGCAGCTTAGAGAAATATGGCTACACCTTC CASSLEKYGYTF
TRBD1 - TRBJ2-2 TRBV5-1 TGCGCCAGCAGCTTACCAACAGGGGGCCGGGGCACCGGGGAGCTGTTTTTT CASSLPTGGRGTGELFF
- - TRBJ2-4 TRBV30 TGTGCCTGGAGCGAAGCAAACATTCAGTACTTC CAWSEANIQYF
TRBD2 - TRBJ2-2 TRBV13 TGTGCCAGCAGCGCGGGACTAGCAGGAAACACCGGGGAACTGTTTTTT CASSAGLAGNTGELFF
- few TRBJ1-1 TRBV7-9 TGTGCCAGCAGCGAAGCCGGGACCGAAACATATCACACTGAAGCTTTCTTT CASSEAGTETYHTEAFF
- - TRBJ1-5 TRBV7-9 TGTGCCATCGAAGCTGGATCGGGCGGTAGCAATCAGCCCCAGCATTTT CAIEAGSGGSNQPQHF
- few TRBJ1-6 TRBV21-1 TGTGCCAGCAGCCAAGCTAGGACAGGGGGCAATTCACCCCTCCACTTT CASSQARTGGNSPLHF
- - TRBJ1-5 TRBV19 TGTGCCAGTAGTATGGTAGAAGGATTCCTATTTCTAAGCAATCAGCCCCAGCATTTT CASSMVEGFLFLSNQPQHF
- many TRBJ1-1 TRBV7-9 TGTGCCAGCAGCTTAAAGGGACTCGGAAAGGAAGCTTTCTTT CASSLKGLGKEAFF
- once TRBJ1-3 TRBV27 TGTGCCAGCAGTTCGGGGGGGAAGTTAGGAAACACCATATATTTT CASSSGGKLGNTIYF
TRBD2 - TRBJ2-3 TRBV7-9 TGTGCCAGCAGCGTTAGCGGGAGCGCAGATACGCAGTATTTT CASSVSGSADTQYF
- - TRBJ2-1 TRBV7-2 TGTGCCAGCAGCTTTGAAGCTATCTCCTACAATGAGCAGTTCTTC CASSFEAISYNEQFF
TRBD2 - TRBJ2-7 TRBV7-2 TGTGCCAGCAGCCGGGCTCCGGGGGGGGGTTACGAGCAGTACTTC CASSRAPGGGYEQYF
- - TRBJ1-2 TRBV5-4 TGTGCCAGCAGCTCTCCCTCGGGGGCGACTGTTGGCTACACCTTC CASSSPSGATVGYTF
TRBD2 - TRBJ2-3 TRBV7-2 TGTGCCAGCAGCTTAGAACTAGCGGAAAATACGCAGTATTTT CASSLELAENTQYF
- - TRBJ1-5 TRBV7-2 TGTGCCAGCAGCTATATGATACAGGGTAATTCCCAGCATTTT CASSYMIQGNSQHF
- - TRBJ2-7 TRBV29-1 TGCAGCGTCGCCGGGACTGAGACCTACGAGCAGTACTTC CSVAGTETYEQYF
TRBD2 - TRBJ2-7 TRBV29-1 TGCAGCGTTGGAGGACTAGCGGGAGAATCGTGGTACGAGCAGTACTTC CSVGGLAGESWYEQYF
- - TRBJ1-2 TRBV6-1 TGTGCCAGCAGTAATAAAGATAACTATGGCTACACCTTC CASSNKDNYGYTF
- once TRBJ1-1 TRBV7-2 TGTGCCAGCAGCTTAGCCCTAGGAACCAACACTGAAGCTTTCTTT CASSLALGTNTEAFF
TRBD1 - TRBJ1-1 TRBV30 TGTGCCTGGAGCTACAGGGGAGGTGGCACTGAAGCTTTCTTT CAWSYRGGGTEAFF
- - TRBJ2-3 TRBV2 TGTGCCAGCAGGCCACTAGTGCCCGGGGCAGATACGCAGTATTTT CASRPLVPGADTQYF
- few TRBJ1-1 TRBV19 TGTGCCAGTAGTATAGGCAGGGGACGGTTCTTGAACACTGAAGCTTTCTTT CASSIGRGRFLNTEAFF
- - TRBJ1-3 TRBV6-1 TGTGCCAGCAGTGTCTCCGGGACTGAAGGAAACACCATATATTTT CASSVSGTEGNTIYF
- - TRBJ1-4 TRBV30 TGTGCCTGGGGAACCGGGACAAGCCGTCAACTGTTTTTT CAWGTGTSRQLFF
- - TRBJ2-7 TRBV6-6 TGTGCCAGCAGTTACTCGAGGGGCAGGCAGTCCTACGAGCAGTACTTC CASSYSRGRQSYEQYF